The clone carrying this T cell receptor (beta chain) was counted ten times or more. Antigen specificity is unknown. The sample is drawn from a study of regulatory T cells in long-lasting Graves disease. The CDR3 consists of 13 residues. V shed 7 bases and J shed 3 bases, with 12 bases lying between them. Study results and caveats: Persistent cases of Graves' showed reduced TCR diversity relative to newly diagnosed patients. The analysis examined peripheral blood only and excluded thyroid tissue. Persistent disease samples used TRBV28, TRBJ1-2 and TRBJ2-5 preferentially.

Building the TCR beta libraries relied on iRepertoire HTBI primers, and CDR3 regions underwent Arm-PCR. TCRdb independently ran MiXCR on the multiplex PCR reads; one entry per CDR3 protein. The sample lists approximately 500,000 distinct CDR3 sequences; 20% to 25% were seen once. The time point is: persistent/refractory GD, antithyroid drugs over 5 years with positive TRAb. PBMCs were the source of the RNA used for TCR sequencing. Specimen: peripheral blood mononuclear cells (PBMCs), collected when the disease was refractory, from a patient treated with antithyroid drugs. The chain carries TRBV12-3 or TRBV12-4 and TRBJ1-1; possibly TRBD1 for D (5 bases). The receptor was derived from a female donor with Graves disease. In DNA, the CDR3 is TGTGCCAGCACCCGGGGGGGTGACACTGAAGCTTTCTTT. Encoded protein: CASTRGGDTEAFF.